This TCR beta chain was recorded in a study of neurological immune-mediated disorders. This clonotype has at least ten counts. In TCRdb, the 5' RACE reads were re-called with MiXCR into one record per CDR3 protein. The table includes roughly 60,000 distinct CDR3 sequences, less than 6% detected once. Sequenced input: PBMCs. This receptor was taken from a woman between 50 and 59 years old with multiple sclerosis.

The CDR3 sequence: CASSLEGNGNTIYF. In DNA form, the CDR3 reads TGCGCCAGCAGCTTGGAGGGAAATGGAAACACCATATATTTT. This chain joins TRBV5-1 and TRBJ1-3; no definite D call. Germline values: CDR1 SGHRS, CDR2 YFSETQ. The CDR3 consists of 14 residues. Trimming shortened V by 0 bases and J by 3 bases, and 7 bases separated the two germline ends.